This T cell receptor (beta chain) was found in a study of blood T cell repertoires in COVID-19. Across the whole study: Specimens from acute and convalescent COVID-19 originated in the United States, Italy and Spain. Sources were T cells, B-cell-depleted T cells, or PBMCs; the material itself was cDNA or gDNA.

V was clipped by 1 base and J by 4 bases; unmatched bases: 5. The CDR3 consists of 16 residues. The germline CDR1 and CDR2 sequences are SGHAT and FQDESV (reference sequence). In the source study's methods: Amplification with reference gene primers provided the estimates of nucleated cell counts. This table comes from immunoSEQ multiplex PCR, and its TCRdb copy is limited to in-frame clones, with some not included. That table supplies the V and J calls and clone size; D and trimming were determined from the DNA. The sample lists approximately 260,000 clones, roughly three quarters occurring once. The gene calls are TRBV11-1 and TRBJ2-3; 10 nucleotides match TRBD2. This receptor was obtained from a woman between 35 and 50 years old with active or convalescent COVID-19. Sequencing used peripheral blood. As DNA, the CDR3 is TGTGCCAGCAGCTTAGGTGGGACTAGCGTCGCAGATACGCAGTATTTT. It specifies CASSLGGTSVADTQYF.